The rows below give T cell receptor beta chains drawn from one sample of a study of CD8+CD57+ T cells in acquired aplastic anemia. From the reads, TCRdb called clonotypes with MiXCR, one entry per CDR3 protein. In the table there are approximately 99,000 distinct CDR3 sequences, around half of which are singletons. The sequencing input was sorted CD4+, CD8+, or CD8+CD57+ T cells (not recorded which) from PBMCs. The origin of the receptors is a human donor in good health, serving as a control. Each CDR3 is given with its conserved first and last residue. Fields, in order: V gene, D gene, J gene, clone size, CDR3 protein, CDR3 DNA. D genes are given only for firm matches. Rows may omit the clone size; those that give it use once, few, many or a size class.

TRBV7-9	NA	TRBJ2-2	NA	CASSGKGAGAGELFF	TGTGCCAGCAGCGGCAAAGGCGCGGGCGCCGGGGAGCTGTTTTTT
TRBV20-1	NA	TRBJ1-2	NA	CSARVIGANGYTF	TGCAGTGCTAGGGTGATCGGGGCTAATGGCTACACCTTC
TRBV7-9	NA	TRBJ2-7	many	CASTKGVTYEQYF	TGTGCCAGCACCAAGGGGGTAACCTACGAGCAGTACTTC
TRBV29-1	NA	TRBJ1-4	many	CSVQRPDTPEKLFF	TGCAGCGTCCAACGACCAGACACGCCTGAAAAACTGTTTTTT
TRBV12-3/TRBV12-4	TRBD1	TRBJ1-1	many	CASSHRQGYDTEAFF	TGTGCCAGCAGTCACCGACAGGGGTATGACACTGAAGCTTTCTTT
TRBV20-1	TRBD2	TRBJ2-1	many	CSAEPGPGGNEQFF	TGCAGTGCCGAACCGGGCCCGGGGGGGAATGAGCAGTTCTTC
TRBV19	NA	TRBJ1-1	NA	CASSREKQGAFF	TGTGCCAGTAGTAGAGAAAAACAGGGAGCTTTCTTT
TRBV11-2	NA	TRBJ1-1	few	CASSFSGATYTEAFF	TGTGCCAGCAGCTTCTCAGGGGCCACATATACTGAAGCTTTCTTT
TRBV11-1	NA	TRBJ2-1	NA	CASSPLAPGREQFF	TGTGCCAGCAGCCCCCTGGCCCCCGGGCGTGAGCAGTTCTTC
TRBV9	NA	TRBJ2-5	many	CASSVGDRETQYF	TGTGCCAGCAGCGTAGGAGACAGGGAGACCCAGTACTTC
TRBV7-3	NA	TRBJ1-6	NA	CASSFSGRVGSPLHF	TGTGCCAGCAGCTTTTCGGGCCGGGTTGGTTCACCCCTCCACTTT
TRBV15	NA	TRBJ2-1	few	CATSGYNEQFF	TGTGCCACCAGTGGGTACAATGAGCAGTTCTTC
TRBV2	NA	TRBJ2-7	NA	CAGSAAAYEQYF	TGTGCCGGAAGTGCGGCAGCCTACGAGCAGTACTTC
TRBV4-1	NA	TRBJ2-7	many	CASSQAPLSEQYF	TGCGCCAGCAGCCAAGCTCCACTCTCCGAGCAGTACTTC
TRBV6-1	NA	TRBJ1-4	few	CASTTDFATNEKLFF	TGTGCCAGCACTACGGACTTTGCAACTAATGAAAAACTGTTTTTT
TRBV5-4	TRBD2	TRBJ2-6	NA	CASSWGGSGANVLTF	TGTGCCAGCAGCTGGGGGGGCTCTGGGGCCAACGTCCTGACTTTC
TRBV24-1	NA	TRBJ2-7	NA	CATSDSRAPGSERYF	TGTGCCACCAGTGATTCCCGGGCTCCAGGGTCCGAGCGGTACTTC
TRBV13	TRBD2	TRBJ2-5	many	CASSSGLSGAETQYF	TGTGCCAGCAGCTCGGGACTATCTGGGGCAGAGACCCAGTACTTC
TRBV2	NA	TRBJ2-7	few	CASSEAGVGSYEQYF	TGTGCCAGCAGTGAAGCCGGTGTGGGGTCCTACGAGCAGTACTTC
TRBV24-1	NA	TRBJ1-5	NA	CATSGANNQPQHF	TGTGCCACCAGTGGGGCCAACAATCAGCCCCAGCATTTT
TRBV11-2	NA	TRBJ2-7	NA	CASSFPSRDSTTCEQYF	TGTGCCAGCAGCTTCCCTTCGCGGGACAGCACAACCTGCGAGCAGTACTTC
TRBV19	TRBD1	TRBJ1-2	NA	CAGTRDSNYYGYTF	TGTGCCGGGACCCGGGACAGCAACTACTATGGCTACACCTTC
TRBV7-2	TRBD1	TRBJ1-2	NA	CASSSGQDGYTF	TGTGCCAGCAGCTCAGGACAGGATGGCTACACCTTC
TRBV2	NA	TRBJ1-1	NA	CASPRGSGTEAFF	TGTGCCAGCCCTAGGGGTAGTGGCACTGAAGCTTTCTTT
TRBV6-5	NA	TRBJ2-3	NA	CASSYGGADTQYF	TGTGCCAGCAGTTACGGGGGGGCCGATACGCAGTATTTT
TRBV10-3	NA	TRBJ2-1	NA	CATGLGGANEQFF	TGTGCCACCGGGCTGGGTGGGGCCAATGAGCAGTTCTTC
TRBV25-1	NA	TRBJ1-2	few	CASSEATEANYGNTF	TGTGCCAGCAGTGAAGCGACGGAAGCTAACTATGGCAACACCTTC
TRBV4-2	NA	TRBJ1-1	many	CATRQAVTMNTEAFF	TGTGCCACAAGACAGGCGGTTACCATGAACACTGAAGCTTTCTTT
TRBV7-2	NA	TRBJ1-6	once	CASSSGTNHNSPLHF	TGTGCCAGCAGCTCCGGGACAAACCATAATTCACCCCTCCACTTT
TRBV20-1	TRBD1	TRBJ2-7	many	CSAPGQGYEQYF	TGCAGTGCCCCGGGACAGGGTTACGAGCAGTACTTC
TRBV7-8	TRBD2	TRBJ2-7	NA	CASSLEGGSYHEQYF	TGTGCCAGCAGCTTAGAGGGCGGGAGTTACCACGAGCAGTACTTC
TRBV4-3	TRBD2	TRBJ2-1	few	CASSQDFRASGFAQFF	TGCGCCAGCAGCCAAGATTTTCGCGCTAGCGGGTTCGCGCAGTTCTTC
TRBV25-1	TRBD2	TRBJ2-1	NA	CASSPSGAYNEQFF	TGTGCCAGCAGTCCCAGCGGGGCCTACAATGAGCAGTTCTTC
TRBV11-1	TRBD2	TRBJ2-5	NA	CASSPPGLAGEQETQYF	TGTGCCAGCAGCCCACCCGGACTAGCGGGAGAACAAGAGACCCAGTACTTC
TRBV15	NA	TRBJ2-3	few	CATSIGRTDTQYF	TGTGCCACCAGCATCGGACGAACAGATACGCAGTATTTT
TRBV4-3	NA	TRBJ2-7	many	CASSQASYGSYEQYF	TGCGCCAGCAGCCAAGCTAGTTACGGCAGCTACGAGCAGTACTTC
TRBV11-2	TRBD1	TRBJ2-5	NA	CASSSGTGGLETQYF	TGTGCCAGCAGCTCCGGGACAGGGGGCCTGGAGACCCAGTACTTC
TRBV24-1	NA	TRBJ2-5	medium-sized	CATSDLSQETQYF	TGTGCCACCAGTGACCTCTCCCAAGAGACCCAGTACTTC
TRBV10-2	NA	TRBJ2-3	NA	CASSQGRTDTQYF	TGCGCCAGCAGTCAGGGGCGCACAGATACGCAGTATTTT
TRBV2	NA	TRBJ1-1	NA	CASITELNTEAFF	TGTGCCAGCATTACGGAGTTGAACACTGAAGCTTTCTTT
TRBV2	NA	TRBJ1-2	NA	CASTPEGDHGYTF	TGTGCCAGCACACCGGAAGGAGATCATGGCTACACCTTC
TRBV5-8	NA	TRBJ1-1	many	CASSLETPGTEAFF	TGTGCCAGCAGCTTGGAAACCCCTGGGACTGAAGCTTTCTTT
TRBV2	NA	TRBJ2-1	many	CASNDRSYNEQFF	TGTGCCAGCAACGACAGATCATACAATGAGCAGTTCTTC
TRBV15	TRBD1	TRBJ1-6	NA	CATSSPRDRNSPLHF	TGTGCCACCAGCAGCCCCCGGGACAGGAATTCACCCCTCCACTTT
TRBV20-1	NA	TRBJ2-2	many	CSASVLTGELFF	TGCAGTGCTAGCGTTCTCACCGGGGAGCTGTTTTTT
TRBV11-3	TRBD1	TRBJ1-2	many	CASSLGGGDGYTF	TGTGCCAGCAGCTTGGGAGGGGGCGATGGCTACACCTTC
TRBV29-1	TRBD2	TRBJ2-5	NA	CSVELAGLWTQYF	TGCAGCGTTGAGCTAGCGGGGTTATGGACCCAGTACTTC
TRBV10-3	TRBD1	TRBJ1-5	NA	CATQTGATQPQHF	TGTGCCACCCAAACAGGGGCGACTCAGCCCCAGCATTTT
TRBV7-2	NA	TRBJ2-7	NA	CASSRDRNYEQYF	TGTGCCAGCAGCCGCGACAGGAACTACGAGCAGTACTTC
TRBV4-2	TRBD2	TRBJ2-1	NA	CASSSGTSLSSEQFF	TGTGCCAGCAGTTCCGGGACTAGTCTATCCAGTGAGCAGTTCTTC
TRBV25-1	NA	TRBJ2-2	NA	CASSWGGGELFF	TGTGCCAGCAGTTGGGGCGGGGGGGAGCTGTTTTTT
TRBV19	NA	TRBJ1-2	many	CASSRTAWRGYTF	TGTGCCAGTAGTAGGACGGCCTGGAGGGGCTACACCTTC
TRBV15	TRBD1	TRBJ2-7	NA	CATTSATGAYEQYF	TGTGCCACCACCAGTGCAACAGGGGCCTACGAGCAGTACTTC
TRBV9	NA	TRBJ2-3	many	CASSGWGDSSTDTQYF	TGTGCCAGCAGCGGGTGGGGGGACAGTAGCACAGATACGCAGTATTTT
TRBV7-8	NA	TRBJ1-1	many	CASRGGTAEAFF	TGTGCCAGCAGGGGCGGGACCGCTGAAGCTTTCTTT
TRBV27	NA	TRBJ1-3	NA	CASTTFREEGRGAGSTIYF	TGTGCCAGCACCACCTTCCGGGAGGAGGGGAGAGGGGCTGGAAGCACCATATATTTT
TRBV7-2	NA	TRBJ2-2	once	CASSSATNTGELFF	TGTGCCAGCAGCTCGGCTACGAACACCGGGGAGCTGTTTTTT
TRBV15	NA	TRBJ2-7	NA	CVTSRGGVSYEQYF	TGTGTCACCAGCAGAGGAGGGGTATCCTACGAGCAGTACTTC
TRBV4-3	NA	TRBJ1-5	many	CASSQDGGTGGNQPQHF	TGCGCCAGCAGCCAAGATGGCGGGACCGGAGGCAATCAGCCCCAGCATTTT
TRBV19	TRBD2	TRBJ2-7	few	CASSVRDYSYEQYF	TGTGCCAGTAGTGTCCGGGACTACTCCTACGAGCAGTACTTC